One and the same sample provided the 15 T cell receptor beta chains below, sequenced in a study of blood T cell repertoires in COVID-19 (TCRdb year 2020). The library was obtained by the immunoSEQ multiplex PCR assay. TCRdb's version of the immuneACCESS table is confined to in-frame rearrangements and falls short of the full clone set. An unresolved V gene accounts for under half of the shortfall where checked; the remainder is of unknown origin. This sample is represented by roughly 500,000 clones; 75% to 90% of them were singletons. The top ten clonotypes cover approximately 2.9% of the sample. Sequenced input: peripheral blood. The receptors derive from a human donor in a cohort sampled during active COVID-19.

This clone appeared a few times. The chain recombines TRBV3-1 (or the pseudogene TRBV3-2) with TRBJ2-5; 12 bases map to TRBD2. J was trimmed by 3 bases and V by 4 bases; bases with no gene match: 6. The CDR3 loop spans 16 amino acids. Germline lookup yields CDR1 LGHDT and CDR2 YNNKEL (reference sequence). CDR3 in DNA: TGTGCCAGCAGCCGTCGGACTAGCGGGAATGAAGAGACCCAGTACTTC. Amino acid sequence: CASSRRTSGNEETQYF.

This chain links TRBV29-1 with TRBJ1-5, with 10 positions matching TRBD1. V dropped 6 bases and J dropped 5; count of bases not matched to a gene: 4. The CDR3 spans 13 residues. The germline V gene encodes CDR1 SQVTM and CDR2 ANQGSEA. CDR3 amino acids: CSVSTGGDQPQHF. The CDR3 DNA is TGCAGCGTGTCGACAGGGGGCGATCAGCCCCAGCATTTT.

This sequence joins TRBV3-1 (or the pseudogene TRBV3-2) and TRBJ1-5, with D tentatively TRBD1 (6 bases). CDR3 size: 16 residues. CDR1 LGHDT and CDR2 YNNKEL come from the germline V gene (reference sequence). V was cut by 4 bases and J by 4 bases, with 17 bases left in between. CDR3 DNA: TGTGCCAGCAGCCCGCAGTTCGGGACACTAAATCAGCCCCAGCATTTT. Translated, it gives CASSPQFGTLNQPQHF.

This clone was observed many times. The rearrangement links TRBV6-1 to TRBJ2-7, with no clear D. V lost 1 base and J lost 1, with 8 bases in between. Germline values: CDR1 MNHNS, CDR2 SASEGT. The CDR3 extends over 14 amino acids. The CDR3 nucleotides are TGTGCCAGCAGTGAAGTCCTAGTTTCCTACGAGCAGTACTTC. As protein: CASSEVLVSYEQYF.

This rearrangement joins TRBV28 to TRBJ2-1, with 7 nucleotides matching TRBD2. CDR3 length: 14 amino acids. Losses at the gene ends were 3 bases for V and 7 bases for J; bases not matched to a gene: 6. Germline assignment: CDR1 MDHEN and CDR2 SYDVKM. The CDR3 DNA reads as TGTGCCAGCAGTTTTTTGCCTAGCGGAAATGAGCAGTTCTTC. Its translation: CASSFLPSGNEQFF.

This chain connects TRBV5-4 to TRBJ2-7; D is perhaps TRBD1 (5 bases). The germline V gene encodes CDR1 SGHNT and CDR2 YYREEE (reference sequence). V shed 0 bases and J shed 0 bases, with 7 bases lying between them. The CDR3 spans 14 residues. CDR3 nucleotides: TGTGCCAGCAGCTTGGAGACAGACTCCTACGAGCAGTACTTC. Its protein product is CASSLETDSYEQYF. Supplemented by reference TRBV5-4 and TRBJ2-7, the full variable domain reads ETGVTQSPTHLIKTRGQQVTLRCSSQSGHNTVSWYQQALGQGPQFIFQYYREEENGRGNFPPRFSGLQFPNYSSELNVNALELDDSALYLCASSLETDSYEQYFGPGTRLTVT.

This chain connects TRBV19 to TRBJ1-5; D call uncertain. This CDR3 comprises 14 residues. From germline, CDR1 is LNHDA and CDR2 SQIVND (reference sequence). V gave up 9 bases and J gave up 0 bases, with 12 bases separating them. CDR3 sequence (DNA): TGTGCCAGCCATAGATCTTATAGCAATCAGCCCCAGCATTTT. It codes for CASHRSYSNQPQHF.

CDR3 sequence (DNA): TGTGCCAGTGGGGGGGGCTATGGCTACACCTTC. Amino acids: CASGGGYGYTF. This rearrangement joins TRBV25-1 to TRBJ1-2; weak D call: TRBD1 (5 bases). CDR1 is MGHDK and CDR2 is SYGVNS in the germline V gene. V was pared by 9 bases and J by 4 bases, with 9 bases between. The CDR3 length is 11 residues.

This clone was seen once. The rearrangement links TRBV28 to TRBJ1-4; the match to TRBD1 covers 7 bases. The CDR3 spans 16 residues. J gave up 3 bases and V 1 base, and 5 bases lay outside the gene matches. Germline loops: CDR1 MDHEN, CDR2 SYDVKM. The CDR3 sequence: CASSLLGTASNEKLFF. The CDR3 DNA sequence: TGTGCCAGCAGTTTATTAGGGACAGCCTCTAATGAAAAACTGTTTTTT.

This clone was counted once. V and J are TRBV19 and TRBJ2-1; 11 bases map to TRBD2. Germline V CDR1 and CDR2: LNHDA, SQIVND (reference sequence). The CDR3 runs to 16 residues. V trimming: 5 bases; J trimming: 10 bases; junction bases outside the gene matches: 13. CDR3 loop: CASSPRLAGIQGEQFF. In DNA form, the CDR3 reads TGTGCCAGTAGTCCTCGACTAGCGGGGATCCAGGGGGAGCAGTTCTTC. The full variable domain, with the rest looked up from reference TRBV19 and TRBJ2-1, is DGGITQSPKYLFRKEGQNVTLSCEQNLNHDAMYWYRQDPGQGLRLIYYSQIVNDFQKGDIAEGYSVSREKKESFPLTVTSAQKNPTAFYLCASSPRLAGIQGEQFFGPGTRLTVL.

The chain uses TRBV2 and TRBJ1-5, with TRBD1 matching 8 bases. Looked up from germline, CDR1 is SNHLY and CDR2 is FYNNEI. The V segment lost 0 bases and the J segment 2 bases; nucleotides outside the gene matches: 6. CDR3 size: 17 residues. CDR3 loop: CASSEASGGAGNQPQHF. The CDR3 DNA reads as TGTGCCAGCAGTGAAGCTTCAGGGGGCGCAGGCAATCAGCCCCAGCATTTT.

The chain has TRBV5-4 and TRBJ1-6; D may be TRBD1 (5 bases). V gave up 2 bases and J gave up 6 bases, with 12 bases separating them. The CDR3 covers 15 residues. The germline V gene encodes CDR1 SGHNT and CDR2 YYREEE (reference sequence). For the CDR3, the DNA is TGTGCCAGCAGCTTAAGTACAGGTCCTAATTCACCCCTCCACTTT. It encodes CASSLSTGPNSPLHF.

This chain connects TRBV4-3 to TRBJ1-2; no reliable D call. The V gene lost 4 bases and the J gene lost 6 bases, with 15 bases spanning the gap. The CDR3 is 14 amino acids. The germline V gene has CDR1 LGHNA and CDR2 YSLEER. Here the CDR3 DNA reads TGCGCCAGCAGCCGACTGGGTGAGGAGGATGGCTACACCTTC. It yields the protein CASSRLGEEDGYTF.

This chain joins TRBV7-2 and TRBJ1-2, with TRBD1 matching over 9 bases. V was pared by 5 bases and J by 7 bases, with 14 bases of the junction left unmatched. This CDR3 spans 16 amino acids. Germline loops: CDR1 SGHTA, CDR2 FQGNSA. The CDR3 protein is CASSPPGQGGIRGYTF. CDR3 DNA sequence: TGTGCCAGCAGCCCCCCGGGACAGGGAGGTATCCGTGGCTACACCTTC.

The chain joins TRBV30 to TRBJ2-1, with TRBD2 matching 10 bases. Germline CDR1 and CDR2: GTSNPN and SVGIG (reference sequence). This CDR3 comprises 16 residues. V lost 1 base, J lost 0 bases, and 3 bases stayed unmatched. The chain's CDR3 is CAWSGASGSSYNEQFF. In nucleotides, the CDR3 is TGTGCCTGGAGTGGGGCTAGCGGGAGCTCCTACAATGAGCAGTTCTTC.